This TCR beta chain was sequenced in a study of shared clonotypes between healthy human individuals. The protocol was immunoSEQ multiplex PCR, while the TCRdb copy is restricted to in-frame clones and leaves out a portion. The sample comprises roughly 2.5 million clones, just over 90% of which are singletons, and 0.14% rests with the top ten. Study outcomes and limitations: About 5% of naive CD4 clonotypes were common to a few donors. Relative to clonotypes present in all four donors, those not shared had lower generation probabilities.

On this clone: Its antigen is unidentified.

CDR1 is SGHRS and CDR2 is YFSETQ in the germline V gene. The CDR3 loop spans 14 amino acids. The V end was cut by 6 bases, the J end by 5 bases, with 12 bases between. What was sequenced was naive CD4+ T cells sorted from blood. Indicated subset: CD45RA+ positively selected. The chain uses TRBV5-1 and TRBJ1-6, with unresolved D. This TCR was recovered from a man younger than 35 in good health. This CDR3 reads CASTDPTDNSPLHF. For the CDR3, the DNA is TGCGCCAGCACCGACCCCACGGATAATTCACCCCTCCACTTT. The complete variable domain, with remaining parts taken from reference TRBV5-1 and TRBJ1-6, reads KAGVTQTPRYLIKTRGQQVTLSCSPISGHRSVSWYQQTPGQGLQFLFEYFSETQRNKGNFPGRFSGRQFSNSRSEMNVSTLELGDSALYLCASTDPTDNSPLHFGNGTRLTVT.